The 16 T cell receptor beta chains in this list originate from one sample, sequenced in a study of blood T cell repertoires in COVID-19. Libraries were prepared by immunoSEQ multiplex PCR; TCRdb keeps only in-frame clonotypes and omits some of them. The data show about 220,000 clones, 85% to 90% seen once. Sequenced material: peripheral blood. Source of these receptors: a woman aged 50 to 60 with COVID-19, enrolled during active disease.

This rearrangement joins TRBV3-1 (or the pseudogene TRBV3-2) to TRBJ2-5, with TRBD1 identical over 7 bases. Germline V lookup: CDR1 LGHDT, CDR2 YNNKEL (reference sequence). V was pared by 2 bases and J by 5 bases, with 11 bases of the junction left unmatched. The CDR3 is 16 residues long. CDR3 sequence reads: CASSQTRGPYRETQYF. The CDR3 DNA is TGTGCCAGCAGCCAAACAAGGGGGCCCTATCGGGAGACCCAGTACTTC.

This chain uses TRBV30 with TRBJ1-3, with D perhaps matching TRBD1 (6 bases). With 4 bases removed from V and 5 bases from J, the gap between germline ends came to 12 bases. The germline CDR1 and CDR2 sequences are GTSNPN and SVGIG (reference sequence). The CDR3 is made up of 13 amino acids. Here the CDR3 reads CAWTMDSRNTIYF. In DNA form, the CDR3 reads TGTGCCTGGACTATGGACAGCCGAAACACCATATATTTT.

J is TRBJ1-5 and V is TRBV19; 7 bases match TRBD1. Per germline, CDR1 LNHDA and CDR2 SQIVND (reference sequence). The CDR3 is 14 residues long. The junction had 10 bases not matched to a gene; V was cut back by 5 bases and J by 9 bases. DNA for the CDR3: TGTGCCAGTAGTGCGGGGACAGTCGTGTGGCCCCAGCATTTT. Encoded protein: CASSAGTVVWPQHF.

The V and J genes are TRBV6-4 and TRBJ2-3; 10 bases fit TRBD2. Germline V gene data show CDR1 as MRHNA and CDR2 as SNTAGT. The CDR3 length is 15 residues. V gave up 5 bases and J gave up 6 bases; unmatched junction bases: 8. The CDR3 DNA follows: TGTGCCAGCAGTCGCAGCGGGGGGGCATTCGATACGCAGTATTTT. Translation gives CASSRSGGAFDTQYF.

The J gene is TRBJ2-3, the V gene TRBV2, with 12 bases identical to TRBD2. Unmatched junction bases numbered 24, after V lost 6 bases and J lost 5 bases. The V gene's germline CDR1 is SNHLY and CDR2 FYNNEI. The CDR3 spans 21 residues. The chain's CDR3 is CASSVSLGLAGYTETGDTQYF. CDR3 DNA sequence: TGTGCCAGCAGCGTATCCCTCGGACTAGCGGGGTACACTGAGACAGGAGATACGCAGTATTTT.

This clone came up once. This chain joins TRBV5-1 and TRBJ1-2, with 7 positions matching TRBD1. Looked up from germline, CDR1 is SGHRS and CDR2 is YFSETQ. The V and J ends lost 6 bases and 4 bases, in that order; junction bases with no gene match: 6. This CDR3 comprises 13 residues. CDR3 DNA: TGCGCCAGCACCGGACAGGAGGGCTATGGCTACACCTTC. It encodes CASTGQEGYGYTF.

The chain uses TRBV18 and TRBJ1-1, with TRBD1 identical over 8 bases. Per the germline V gene, CDR1 is KGHSH and CDR2 is LQKENI. J was trimmed by 3 bases and V by 5 bases; bases with no gene match: 8. This CDR3 spans 15 amino acids. CDR3 in amino acids: CASSSSGGVDTEAFF. The CDR3 coding sequence is TGTGCCAGCTCATCTTCAGGGGGCGTGGACACTGAAGCTTTCTTT.

The chain couples TRBV28 to TRBJ2-6, with no clear D. With 4 bases removed from V and 4 bases from J, the gap between germline ends came to 17 bases. Germline assignment: CDR1 MDHEN and CDR2 SYDVKM. This CDR3 comprises 17 residues. CDR3 in DNA: TGTGCCAGCAGTTCGACCGGCCGAGCGTTAGGGGCCAACGTCCTGACTTTC. This translates into CASSSTGRALGANVLTF.

The chain carries TRBV15 and TRBJ1-6, with unresolved D. This CDR3 comprises 13 residues. The V and J ends lost 0 bases and 9 bases respectively, with 6 bases between them. Germline V gene lookup returns CDR1 LNHNV and CDR2 YYDKDF (reference sequence). CDR3: CATSRERFSPLHF. CDR3 sequence (DNA): TGTGCCACCAGCAGAGAGAGGTTTTCACCCCTCCACTTT.

The chain has TRBV3-1 (or the pseudogene TRBV3-2) and TRBJ2-2, with TRBD2 matching 14 bases. The CDR3 has 16 residues. Germline V CDR1 and CDR2: LGHDT, YNNKEL (reference sequence). V lost 4 bases, J lost 6 bases, and 4 bases stayed unmatched. The CDR3 protein is CASSPRTSGGSGELFF. Written as DNA, the CDR3 is TGTGCCAGCAGCCCCCGGACTAGCGGGGGGTCCGGGGAGCTGTTTTTT.

This clone was picked up a small number of times. The CDR3 ends on some other residue instead of the conserved phenylalanine or tryptophan, so this is likely a read error. The DNA is left out, because the CDR3 cannot be placed on it with certainty; the CDR3 is given as TCRdb lists it. V gene TRBV2 combines with J gene TRBJ1-4. CDR1 and CDR2 from the germline V gene are SNHLY and FYNNEI. The CDR3 has 15 residues if both end residues are counted. The CDR3 region is CASSPGWVLWRAKES.

The chain carries TRBV5-1 and TRBJ2-2, with D perhaps TRBD1 (5 bases). Trimming cost V 2 bases and J 3 bases, with 11 bases left between them. The CDR3 consists of 15 residues. From germline, CDR1 is SGHRS and CDR2 YFSETQ. The CDR3 loop reads CASSFQGGDTGELFF. In DNA form, the CDR3 reads TGCGCCAGCAGCTTCCAGGGTGGGGACACCGGGGAGCTGTTTTTT.

This chain connects TRBV9 to TRBJ1-3; TRBD1 might be the D (5 bases). The germline V gene encodes CDR1 SGDLS and CDR2 YYNGEE. The CDR3 sequence is 20 residues long. V lost 0 bases to trimming and J lost 0 bases, with 22 bases between them. The CDR3 sequence is CASSVGASGGDRPSGNTIYF. The CDR3 DNA reads as TGTGCCAGCAGCGTAGGAGCCTCGGGAGGGGATAGACCCTCTGGAAACACCATATATTTT.

The rearrangement links TRBV5-4 to TRBJ2-1; tentatively, D is TRBD1 (6 bases). This CDR3 contains 14 residues. V lost 5 bases, J lost 4 bases, and 13 bases lay in between. Germline V gene lookup returns CDR1 SGHNT and CDR2 YYREEE (reference sequence). The CDR3 sequence is CASSKQGSYNEQFF. The CDR3 DNA is TGTGCCAGCAGTAAACAGGGATCTTACAATGAGCAGTTCTTC. The whole variable domain, filled in from reference TRBV5-4 and TRBJ2-1, reads ETGVTQSPTHLIKTRGQQVTLRCSSQSGHNTVSWYQQALGQGPQFIFQYYREEENGRGNFPPRFSGLQFPNYSSELNVNALELDDSALYLCASSKQGSYNEQFFGPGTRLTVL.

The rearrangement links TRBV28 to TRBJ1-4; the D is unclear. This CDR3 is built from 15 residues. From germline, CDR1 is MDHEN and CDR2 SYDVKM. V was pared by 6 bases and J by 12 bases, with 23 bases between. The CDR3 nucleotides read TGTGCCAGCAGGAAACCACCTGCGACTCTGGAGCAACTGTTTTTT. Its protein product is CASRKPPATLEQLFF.

The rearrangement uses TRBV6-4 and TRBJ1-1; 8 positions agree with TRBD1. Per the germline V gene, CDR1 is MRHNA and CDR2 is SNTAGT. This CDR3 contains 13 residues. V shed 9 bases and J 4 bases; nucleotides not matched to a gene: 7. The CDR3 DNA reads TGTGCCAGTTCATTCACAGGGGGCACTGAAGCTTTCTTT. This codes for CASSFTGGTEAFF.